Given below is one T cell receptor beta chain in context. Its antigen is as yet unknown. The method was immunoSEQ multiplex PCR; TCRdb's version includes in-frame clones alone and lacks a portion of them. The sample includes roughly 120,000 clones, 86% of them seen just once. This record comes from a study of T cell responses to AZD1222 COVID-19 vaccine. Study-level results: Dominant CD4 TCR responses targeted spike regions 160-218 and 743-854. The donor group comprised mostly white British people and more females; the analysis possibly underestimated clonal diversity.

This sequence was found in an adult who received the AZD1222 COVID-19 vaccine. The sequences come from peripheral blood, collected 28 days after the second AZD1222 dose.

CDR3 in DNA: TGTGCCAGCTCACCCCGGGATTCGGGCACAGATACGCAGTATTTT. Protein: CASSPRDSGTDTQYF. The gene calls are TRBV18 and TRBJ2-3, with a weak D call TRBD2 (5 bases). The CDR3 consists of 15 residues. V was trimmed by 3 bases and J by 1 base, leaving 11 bases between them. Germline CDR1 and CDR2: KGHSH and LQKENI.